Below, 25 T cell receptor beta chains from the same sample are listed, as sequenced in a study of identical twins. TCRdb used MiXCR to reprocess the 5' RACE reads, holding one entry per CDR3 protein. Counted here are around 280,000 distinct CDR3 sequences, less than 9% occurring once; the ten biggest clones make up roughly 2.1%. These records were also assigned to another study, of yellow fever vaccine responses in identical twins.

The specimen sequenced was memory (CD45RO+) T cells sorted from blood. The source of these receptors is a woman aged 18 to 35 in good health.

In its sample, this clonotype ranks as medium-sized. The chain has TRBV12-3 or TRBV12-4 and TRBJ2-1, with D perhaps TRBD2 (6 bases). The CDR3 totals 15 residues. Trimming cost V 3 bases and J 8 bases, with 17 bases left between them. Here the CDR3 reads CASSFPSDYRDEQFF. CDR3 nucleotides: TGTGCCAGCAGTTTCCCTAGCGACTACAGAGATGAGCAGTTCTTC.

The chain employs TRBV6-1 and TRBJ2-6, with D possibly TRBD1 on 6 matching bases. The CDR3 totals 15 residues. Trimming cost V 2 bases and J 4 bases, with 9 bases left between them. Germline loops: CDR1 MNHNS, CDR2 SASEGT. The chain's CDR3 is CASSEQGLGANVLTF. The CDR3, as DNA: TGTGCCAGCAGTGAACAGGGGCTCGGGGCCAACGTCCTGACTTTC.

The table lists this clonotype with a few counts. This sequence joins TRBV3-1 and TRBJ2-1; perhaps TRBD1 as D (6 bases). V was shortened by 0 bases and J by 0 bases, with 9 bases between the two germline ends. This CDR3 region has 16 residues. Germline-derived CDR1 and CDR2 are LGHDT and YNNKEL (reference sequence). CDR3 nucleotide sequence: TGTGCCAGCAGCCAAGATTCAGGGGCCTCCTACAATGAGCAGTTCTTC. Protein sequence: CASSQDSGASYNEQFF.

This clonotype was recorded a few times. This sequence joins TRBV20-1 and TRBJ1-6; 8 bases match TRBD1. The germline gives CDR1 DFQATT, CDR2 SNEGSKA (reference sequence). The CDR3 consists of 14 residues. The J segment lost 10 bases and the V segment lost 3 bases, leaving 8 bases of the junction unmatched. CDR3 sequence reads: CSASPDRVGSPLHF. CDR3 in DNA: TGCAGTGCTAGCCCGGACAGGGTCGGGTCACCCCTCCACTTT.

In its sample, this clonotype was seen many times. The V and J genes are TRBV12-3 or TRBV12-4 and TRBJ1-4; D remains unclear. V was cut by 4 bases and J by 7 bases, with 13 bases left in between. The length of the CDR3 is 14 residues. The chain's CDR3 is CASSSWVRGEKLFF. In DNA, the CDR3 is TGTGCCAGCAGTTCATGGGTTCGTGGTGAAAAACTGTTTTTT.

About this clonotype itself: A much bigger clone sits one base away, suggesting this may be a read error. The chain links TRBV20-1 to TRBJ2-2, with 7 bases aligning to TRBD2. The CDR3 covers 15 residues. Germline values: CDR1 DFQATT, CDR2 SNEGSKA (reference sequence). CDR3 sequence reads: CSARDRERDGGDLFF. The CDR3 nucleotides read TGCAGTGCTAGAGATCGCGAGCGGGATGGCGGGGACCTGTTTTTT.

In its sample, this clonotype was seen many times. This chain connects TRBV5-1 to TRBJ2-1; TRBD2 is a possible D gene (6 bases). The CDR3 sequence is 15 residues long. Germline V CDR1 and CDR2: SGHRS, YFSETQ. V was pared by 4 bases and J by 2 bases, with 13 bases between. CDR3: CASSPSGVAYNEQFF. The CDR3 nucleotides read TGCGCCAGCAGCCCCTCGGGGGTGGCCTACAATGAGCAGTTCTTC.

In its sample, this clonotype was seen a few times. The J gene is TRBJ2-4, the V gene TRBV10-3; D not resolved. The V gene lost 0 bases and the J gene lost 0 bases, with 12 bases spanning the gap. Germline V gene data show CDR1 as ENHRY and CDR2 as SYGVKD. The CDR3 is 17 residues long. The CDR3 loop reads CAISESMNTLAKNIQYF. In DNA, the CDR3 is TGTGCCATCAGTGAGTCGATGAATACCCTAGCCAAAAACATTCAGTACTTC.

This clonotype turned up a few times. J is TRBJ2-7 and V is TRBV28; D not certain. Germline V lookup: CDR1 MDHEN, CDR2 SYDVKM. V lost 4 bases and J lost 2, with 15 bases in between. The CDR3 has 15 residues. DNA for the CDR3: TGTGCCAGCAGTTCGCCATGGACGGCAACCTACGAGCAGTACTTC. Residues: CASSSPWTATYEQYF.

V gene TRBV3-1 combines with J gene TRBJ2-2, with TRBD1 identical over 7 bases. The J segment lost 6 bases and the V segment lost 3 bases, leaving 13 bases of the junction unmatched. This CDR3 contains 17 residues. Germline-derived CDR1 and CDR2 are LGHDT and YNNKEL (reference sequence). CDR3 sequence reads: CASSQGDRRVSAGELFF. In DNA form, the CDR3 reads TGTGCCAGCAGCCAGGGGGACAGACGGGTTTCGGCCGGGGAGCTGTTTTTT.

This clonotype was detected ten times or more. The CDR3 coding sequence is TGCGCCAGCAGCCCGGTCGGGAGAAGCACAGATACGCAGTATTTT. Its translation: CASSPVGRSTDTQYF. The chain is built from TRBV5-1 and TRBJ2-3; D possibly corresponds to TRBD2 (6 bases). CDR3 length: 15 residues. V lost 4 bases and J lost 0, with 12 bases in between. The germline V gene encodes CDR1 SGHRS and CDR2 YFSETQ.

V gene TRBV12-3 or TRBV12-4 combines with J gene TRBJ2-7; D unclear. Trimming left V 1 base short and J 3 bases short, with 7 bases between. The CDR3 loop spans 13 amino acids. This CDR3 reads CASSLGAFYEQYV. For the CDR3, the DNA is TGTGCCAGCAGTTTAGGAGCGTTCTACGAGCAGTACGTC.

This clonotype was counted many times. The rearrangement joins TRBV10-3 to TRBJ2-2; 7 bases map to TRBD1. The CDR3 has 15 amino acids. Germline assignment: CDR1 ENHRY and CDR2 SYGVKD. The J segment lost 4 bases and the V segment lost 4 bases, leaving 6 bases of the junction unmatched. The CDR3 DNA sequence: TGTGCCATCAGTGGAGGGACAGAAGTCACCGGGGAGCTGTTTTTT. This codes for CAISGGTEVTGELFF.

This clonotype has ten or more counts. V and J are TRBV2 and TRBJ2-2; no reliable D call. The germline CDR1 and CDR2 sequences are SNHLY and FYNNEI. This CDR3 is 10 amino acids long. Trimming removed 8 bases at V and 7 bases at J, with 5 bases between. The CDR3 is CASGSGELFF. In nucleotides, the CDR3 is TGTGCCAGCGGAAGCGGGGAGCTGTTTTTT.

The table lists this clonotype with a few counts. In nucleotides, the CDR3 is TGTGCCAGCAGGGAGGGACTTAAAAACATTCAGTACTTC. It encodes CASREGLKNIQYF. This sequence joins TRBV28 and TRBJ2-4, with a weak D call TRBD2 (6 bases). V was clipped by 6 bases and J by 4 bases, with 10 bases between them. This CDR3 contains 13 residues. CDR1 and CDR2 (germline): MDHEN, SYDVKM.

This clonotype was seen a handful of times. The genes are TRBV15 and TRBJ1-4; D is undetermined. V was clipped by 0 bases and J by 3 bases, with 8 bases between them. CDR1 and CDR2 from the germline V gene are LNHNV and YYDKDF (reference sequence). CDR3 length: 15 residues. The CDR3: CATSRDSGSNEKLFF. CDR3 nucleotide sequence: TGTGCCACCAGCAGAGATTCAGGATCTAATGAAAAACTGTTTTTT.

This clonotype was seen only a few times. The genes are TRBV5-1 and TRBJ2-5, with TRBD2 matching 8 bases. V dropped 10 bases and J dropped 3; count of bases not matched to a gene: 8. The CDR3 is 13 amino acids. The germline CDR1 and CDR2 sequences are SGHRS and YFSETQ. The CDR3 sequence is CAPRVAGKETQYF. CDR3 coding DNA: TGCGCCCCTCGGGTAGCGGGGAAAGAGACCCAGTACTTC.

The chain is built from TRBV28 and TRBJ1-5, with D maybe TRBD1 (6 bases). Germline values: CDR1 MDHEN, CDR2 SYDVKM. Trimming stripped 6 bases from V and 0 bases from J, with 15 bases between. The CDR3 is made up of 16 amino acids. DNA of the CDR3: TGTGCCAGCAGGGGGGCCCGAAGGGGTAGCAATCAGCCCCAGCATTTT. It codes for CASRGARRGSNQPQHF.

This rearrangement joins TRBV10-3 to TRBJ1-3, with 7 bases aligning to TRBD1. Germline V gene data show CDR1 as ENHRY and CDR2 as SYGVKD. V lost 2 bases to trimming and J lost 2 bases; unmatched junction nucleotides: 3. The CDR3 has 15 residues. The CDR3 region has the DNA TGTGCCATCAGTGAGAATGGACAGGCTGGAAACACCATATATTTT. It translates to CAISENGQAGNTIYF.

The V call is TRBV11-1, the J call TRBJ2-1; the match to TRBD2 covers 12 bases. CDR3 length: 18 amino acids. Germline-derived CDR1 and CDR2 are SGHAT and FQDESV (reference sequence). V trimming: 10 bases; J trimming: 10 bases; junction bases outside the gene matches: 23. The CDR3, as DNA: TGTGCCATCTTCCTCCCCGCTAGAACTAGCGGGAGGTCTGGGGAGCAGTTCTTC. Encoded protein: CAIFLPARTSGRSGEQFF.

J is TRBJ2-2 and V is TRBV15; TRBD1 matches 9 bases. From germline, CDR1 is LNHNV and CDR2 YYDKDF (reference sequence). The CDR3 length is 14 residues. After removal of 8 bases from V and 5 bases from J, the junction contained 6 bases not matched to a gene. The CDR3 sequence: CATQQGASTGELFF. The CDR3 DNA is TGTGCCACCCAACAGGGGGCAAGTACCGGGGAGCTGTTTTTT.

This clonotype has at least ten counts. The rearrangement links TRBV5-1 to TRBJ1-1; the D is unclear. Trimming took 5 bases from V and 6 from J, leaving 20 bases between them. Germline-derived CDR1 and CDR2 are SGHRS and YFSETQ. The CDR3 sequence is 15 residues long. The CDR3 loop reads CASRINYLQTAEAFF. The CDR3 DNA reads TGCGCCAGCAGAATAAATTACCTACAGACCGCTGAAGCTTTCTTT.

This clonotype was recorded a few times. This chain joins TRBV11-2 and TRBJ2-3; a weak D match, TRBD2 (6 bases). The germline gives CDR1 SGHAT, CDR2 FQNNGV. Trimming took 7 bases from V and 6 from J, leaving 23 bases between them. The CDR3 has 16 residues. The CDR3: CASKLSGGLGGDTQYF. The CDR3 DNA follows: TGTGCCAGCAAATTGTCCGGGGGTCTAGGCGGCGATACGCAGTATTTT.

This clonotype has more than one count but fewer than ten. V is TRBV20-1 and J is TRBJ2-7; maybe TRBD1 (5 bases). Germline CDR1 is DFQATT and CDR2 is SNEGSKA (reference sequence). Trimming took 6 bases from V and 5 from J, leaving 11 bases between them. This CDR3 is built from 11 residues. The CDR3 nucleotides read TGCAGTGCCACCAGGGTGCACGAGCAGTACGTC. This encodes CSATRVHEQYV.

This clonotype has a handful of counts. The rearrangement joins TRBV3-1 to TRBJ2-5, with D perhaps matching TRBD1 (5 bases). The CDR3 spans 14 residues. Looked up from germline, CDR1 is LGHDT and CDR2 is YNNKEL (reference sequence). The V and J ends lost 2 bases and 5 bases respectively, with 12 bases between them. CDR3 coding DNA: TGTGCCAGCAGCCAAAGGATGGCAGGGGAGACCCAGTACTTC. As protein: CASSQRMAGETQYF.